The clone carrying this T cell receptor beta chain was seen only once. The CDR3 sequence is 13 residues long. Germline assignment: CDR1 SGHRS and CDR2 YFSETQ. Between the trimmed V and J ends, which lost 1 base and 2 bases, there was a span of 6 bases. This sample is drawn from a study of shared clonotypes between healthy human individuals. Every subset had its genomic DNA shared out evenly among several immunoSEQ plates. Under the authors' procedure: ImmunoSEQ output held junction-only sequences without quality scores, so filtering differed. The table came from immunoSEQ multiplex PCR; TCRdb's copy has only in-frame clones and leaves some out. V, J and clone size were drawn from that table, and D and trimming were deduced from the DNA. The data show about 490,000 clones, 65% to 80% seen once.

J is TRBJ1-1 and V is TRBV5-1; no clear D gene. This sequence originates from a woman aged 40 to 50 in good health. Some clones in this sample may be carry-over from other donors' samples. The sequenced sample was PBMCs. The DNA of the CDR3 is TGCGCCAGCAGCTTGAAGGGAAACACTGAAGCTTTCTTT. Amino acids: CASSLKGNTEAFF. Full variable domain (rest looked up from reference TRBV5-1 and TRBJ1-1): KAGVTQTPRYLIKTRGQQVTLSCSPISGHRSVSWYQQTPGQGLQFLFEYFSETQRNKGNFPGRFSGRQFSNSRSEMNVSTLELGDSALYLCASSLKGNTEAFFGQGTRLTVV.